The source of this T cell receptor beta chain is a study of T cell responses to AZD1222 COVID-19 vaccine. General study results and limits: Just 5 or 6 AZD1222 recipients tested seropositive at baseline. Across spike, vaccine-associated CD4 TCRs were found, dominant at 160-218 and 743-854.

As concerns this clone: The target antigen is unknown.

Assay: immunoSEQ multiplex PCR; the TCRdb copy retains only in-frame clones and omits some. The table shows 130,000 or so clones, with roughly 94% occurring only once. Germline CDR1 LNHDA, CDR2 SQIVND (reference sequence). Deletions cut 3 bases from V and 0 bases from J, with 6 bases between. The CDR3 sequence is 14 residues long. The sequence was obtained from an adult in good health. The V and J genes are TRBV19 and TRBJ2-1; D is ambiguous. Here the sequenced sample was peripheral blood, taken on day 0 of AZD1222 vaccination. The CDR3 nucleotides are TGTGCCAGTAGTATCGGTACCTCCTACAATGAGCAGTTCTTC. It is translated as CASSIGTSYNEQFF.